Below are 15 T cell receptor beta chains sequenced from a single sample in a study. TCRdb called the 5' RACE reads again in MiXCR, with one record for every CDR3 protein. This table has 34,000 or so distinct CDR3 sequences, 25% to 30% appearing once. Treg sorting used a CD4+CD25+CD127-/low gate. Material for sequencing was tumor-infiltrating Tregs sorted from the breast tumor. The receptors here all came from a female donor with breast cancer.

This clonotype was recorded at least ten times. The rearrangement joins TRBV12-3 or TRBV12-4 to TRBJ2-4; D is possibly TRBD1 (5 bases). The CDR3 extends over 15 amino acids. Trimming removed 5 bases at V and 1 base at J, with 12 bases between. CDR3 in amino acids: CASSLQGLAKNIQYF. CDR3 DNA: TGTGCCAGCAGTCTCCAGGGTCTGGCCAAAAACATTCAGTACTTC.

On this clonotype: A junction end diverges from the germline sequence, so it may reflect a read error. This chain uses TRBV7-2 with TRBJ2-3; D is unclear. This CDR3 region has 13 residues. The germline V gene has CDR1 SGHTA and CDR2 FQGNSA. CDR3: CASSSQLWDTRYF. The CDR3 coding sequence is TGTGCCAGCAGCTCCCAACTCTGGGATACGCGGTATTTT.

The sample holds one count of this clonotype. The chain links TRBV20-1 to TRBJ1-5, with a possible D match to TRBD1 (6 bases). CDR1 is DFQATT, CDR2 SNEGSKA, per germline (reference sequence). Trimming shortened V by 3 bases and J by 4 bases, and 16 bases separated the two germline ends. CDR3 length equals 15 residues. The CDR3 spells CSASLSGHLNQPQHF. CDR3 DNA: TGCAGTGCTAGTCTTTCGGGACACCTAAATCAGCCCCAGCATTTT.

By share, this clonotype ranks as medium-sized (0.01 to 0.1%). This chain joins TRBV4-2 and TRBJ2-2; the D is unclear. V shed 1 base and J shed 2 bases, with 14 bases lying between them. Germline V gene data show CDR1 as LGHNA and CDR2 as YNFKEQ. This CDR3 contains 17 residues. The CDR3 coding sequence is TGTGCCAGCAGCCAAGGTCACGGCCTTTCAAACACCGGGGAGCTGTTTTTT. Protein product: CASSQGHGLSNTGELFF.

Many counts were recorded for this clonotype. V is TRBV29-1 and J is TRBJ2-5; D remains ambiguous. In germline, CDR1 is SQVTM, CDR2 ANQGSEA. The CDR3 covers 13 residues. Trimming pared 2 bases from V and 0 bases from J, leaving 7 bases between. For the CDR3, the DNA is TGCAGCGTTGAAAGTCGGAACCAAGAGACCCAGTACTTC. This encodes CSVESRNQETQYF.

Details on this clonotype: A much larger clone differs from this one at a single base, so this may be a read error. The V gene is TRBV5-1, the J gene TRBJ1-1; no clear D. Trimming cost V 0 bases and J 13 bases, with 16 bases left between them. Germline-derived CDR1 and CDR2 are SGHRS and YFSETQ. The CDR3 covers 13 residues. CDR3 protein: CASSLVGRSQVFF. CDR3 nucleotides: TGCGCCAGCAGCTTGGTCGGAAGGAGTCAAGTTTTCTTT.

Turning to this clonotype: A much larger clone differs by one base, so this may be a read error. This chain links TRBV6-2 or TRBV6-3 with TRBJ2-1, with D uncertain. V lost 2 bases to trimming and J lost 6 bases, with 11 bases between them. This CDR3 is built from 14 residues. CDR1 MNHEY and CDR2 SVGEGT come from the germline V gene. The CDR3 loop is CASSYGIVGNEQFF. For the CDR3, the DNA is TGTGCCAGCAGTTACGGGATTGTTGGCAATGAGCAGTTCTTC.

In regard to this clonotype: This may be a read error, as it is one base from a much larger clone. V gene TRBV20-1 combines with J gene TRBJ2-3; 7 nucleotides match TRBD2. The CDR3 runs to 15 residues. CDR1 is DFQATT, CDR2 SNEGSKA, per germline (reference sequence). With 0 bases clipped from V and 4 bases from J, the junction kept 7 bases outside the gene matches. This CDR3 is CSARDFAGVADTQYF. CDR3 nucleotide sequence: TGCAGTGCTAGAGATTTTGCGGGAGTCGCAGATACGCAGTATTTT.

This clonotype was detected ten times or more. The J gene is TRBJ2-7, the V gene TRBV21-1; TRBD1, as called in the table, went unchecked against the DNA. TRBV21-1 is a documented pseudogene. The CDR3 loop spans 14 amino acids. The CDR3 bases are TGTGCCAGCAGCAAAGCGGAGGGGCGCTACGAGCAGTACTTC. Protein sequence: CASSKAEGRYEQYF.

This clonotype turned up a few times. The V call is TRBV5-5, the J call TRBJ1-1; D is undetermined. This CDR3 has 12 residues. V lost 1 base and J lost 0, with 1 base in between. CDR1 and CDR2 (germline): SGHKS, YYEKEE (reference sequence). CDR3 in amino acids: CASSLMNTEAFF. In nucleotides, the CDR3 is TGTGCCAGCAGCTTGATGAACACTGAAGCTTTCTTT.

This clonotype came up many times. Written as DNA, the CDR3 is TGTGCCAGCAACTTACCTCAGGACAGGGGTCTGGGAGATGAGCAGTTCTTC. It is translated as CASNLPQDRGLGDEQFF. The rearrangement joins TRBV6-1 to TRBJ2-1; 9 nucleotides line up with TRBD1. The V and J ends lost 7 bases and 8 bases, in that order; junction bases with no gene match: 18. The CDR3 totals 17 residues. The germline gives CDR1 MNHNS, CDR2 SASEGT.

Comment on this clonotype: The junction does not match germline at one end; this may be a read error. This chain uses TRBV5-1 with TRBJ2-1, with 10 bases identical to TRBD2. Germline V gene sequence: CDR1 SGHRS, CDR2 YFSETQ. The CDR3 contains 16 residues. In DNA form, the CDR3 reads TGTGCCAGCAGCTGGAACCTAGCGGGAGAACCCAATGAGCTGTTCTTC. Translation gives CASSWNLAGEPNELFF.

In its sample, this clonotype was seen a few times. The V call is TRBV9, the J call TRBJ2-1; D might be TRBD2 (5 bases). Germline V gives CDR1 SGDLS, CDR2 YYNGEE. The CDR3 is 13 amino acids. V lost 2 bases and J 6 bases, leaving 9 bases between the germline ends. The CDR3 loop is CASSVGLSNEQFF. CDR3 nucleotides: TGTGCCAGCAGCGTCGGACTGAGCAATGAGCAGTTCTTC.

With respect to this clonotype: This may be a read error: a much more frequent sequence differs by one nucleotide. This chain uses TRBV20-1 with TRBJ2-1; D might be TRBD2 (5 bases). Germline V gene lookup returns CDR1 DFQATT and CDR2 SNEGSKA (reference sequence). There are 16 residues in the CDR3. Trimming removed 4 bases at V and 2 bases at J, with 18 bases between. The CDR3 here is CSATGVRAVAYNEQFF. CDR3 DNA sequence: TGCAGTGCTACCGGGGTGCGGGCCGTCGCCTACAATGAGCAGTTCTTC.

Concerning this clonotype itself: This sequence may be a read error, since a much larger clone differs from it by one base. A read error is likely, as this CDR3 ends without the conserved phenylalanine or tryptophan. J is TRBJ1-1 and V is TRBV7-9; D not resolved. The CDR3 consists of 12 residues. The germline gives CDR1 SEHNR, CDR2 FQNEAQ (reference sequence). Between the trimmed V and J ends, which lost 2 bases and 11 bases, there was a span of 12 bases. The CDR3 DNA reads TGTGCCAGCAGCTTAAGTTCAACTCCCGCTTTCCTT. Translating gives CASSLSSTPAFL.